The 12 T cell receptor beta chains listed next were all sequenced from one sample in a study of T cell repertoires in cytomegalovirus infection. Using its own MiXCR run on the reads, TCRdb lists one record per CDR3 protein. The repertoire holds some 220,000 distinct CDR3 sequences, with approximately 7% as singletons. The material sequenced was PBMCs. These receptors came from a human donor in good health (CMV status not recorded). Some clones in this sample may be carry-over from other donors' samples.

This clonotype was seen at least ten times. The chain employs TRBV20-1 and TRBJ1-3, with D maybe TRBD1 (5 bases). V was pared by 4 bases and J by 8 bases, with 12 bases between. This CDR3 has 12 amino acids. CDR1 is DFQATT and CDR2 is SNEGSKA in the germline V gene (reference sequence). The CDR3: CSATRRGDTIYF. In DNA form, the CDR3 reads TGCAGTGCTACCCGGCGGGGGGACACCATATATTTT.

In this sample, this clonotype turned up many times. The V call is TRBV2, the J call TRBJ2-2; D perhaps matches TRBD2 (6 bases). V was clipped by 8 bases and J by 2 bases, with 12 bases between them. The CDR3 is 14 amino acids. The germline CDR1 and CDR2 sequences are SNHLY and FYNNEI. DNA for the CDR3: TGTGCCAGCGTGGGACTCTCAAACACCGGGGAGCTGTTTTTT. Protein sequence: CASVGLSNTGELFF. The complete variable domain, with remaining parts taken from reference TRBV2 and TRBJ2-2, reads EPEVTQTPSHQVTQMGQEVILRCVPISNHLYFYWYRQILGQKVEFLVSFYNNEISEKSEIFDDQFSVERPDGSNFTLKIRSTKLEDSAMYFCASVGLSNTGELFFGEGSRLTVL.

This clonotype was observed at least ten times. The chain recombines TRBV20-1 with TRBJ2-3, with D possibly matching TRBD2 (6 bases). Trimming left V 3 bases short and J 4 bases short, with 17 bases between. The CDR3 has 15 amino acids. The V gene's germline CDR1 is DFQATT and CDR2 SNEGSKA (reference sequence). DNA of the CDR3: TGCAGTGCTAGTTCCGGGGGATCCTGGTCAGATACGCAGTATTTT. Translation gives CSASSGGSWSDTQYF.

V usage is TRBV29-1 and J usage is TRBJ1-1; 8 bases fit TRBD1. J lost 8 bases, V lost 8 bases, and 4 bases had no gene match. Per germline, CDR1 SQVTM and CDR2 ANQGSEA. The CDR3 consists of 10 residues. Here the CDR3 DNA reads TGCAGCCCGGACAGGGAGGAAGCTTTCTTT. It is translated as CSPDREEAFF.

The V gene is TRBV29-1, the J gene TRBJ2-7, with D hard to call. There are 12 residues in the CDR3. V lost 1 base and J 3 bases, leaving 7 bases between the germline ends. CDR1 and CDR2 (germline): SQVTM, ANQGSEA. The CDR3 is CSVEGDRYEQYF. In nucleotides, the CDR3 is TGCAGCGTTGAAGGGGATCGCTACGAGCAGTACTTC.

The chain is built from TRBV10-3 and TRBJ2-7; 9 nucleotides line up with TRBD1. V shed 2 bases, J shed 5 bases, and the junction held 16 bases outside the gene matches. Germline CDR1 and CDR2: ENHRY and SYGVKD. This CDR3 is 18 amino acids long. CDR3 residues: CAISEGDRAVSGVDEQYF. Here the CDR3 DNA reads TGTGCCATCAGTGAGGGGGACAGGGCCGTTTCTGGGGTGGACGAGCAGTACTTC.

This clonotype has at least ten counts. The chain uses TRBV2 and TRBJ2-3, with D possibly being TRBD2 (5 bases). The CDR3 extends over 12 amino acids. Germline CDR1 is SNHLY and CDR2 is FYNNEI. Trimming left V 7 bases short and J 6 bases short, with 11 bases between. This CDR3 is CASNGDPDTQYF. In DNA form, the CDR3 reads TGTGCCAGCAACGGGGATCCGGATACGCAGTATTTT.

This clonotype was recorded at least ten times. The rearrangement uses TRBV2 and TRBJ2-5; D remains ambiguous. Between the trimmed V and J ends, which lost 2 bases and 0 bases, there was a span of 13 bases. CDR1 SNHLY and CDR2 FYNNEI come from the germline V gene. The CDR3 runs 16 residues. The CDR3, as DNA: TGTGCCAGCAGTGAACCGCTTAATAAATACCAAGAGACCCAGTACTTC. Amino acid sequence: CASSEPLNKYQETQYF.

This clonotype was recorded at least ten times. V and J are TRBV7-2 and TRBJ2-1, with 10 bases fitting TRBD2. V lost 1 base to trimming and J lost 6 bases; unmatched junction nucleotides: 6. Germline assignment: CDR1 SGHTA and CDR2 FQGNSA. CDR3 size: 16 residues. The CDR3: CASSLDSGGRGNEQFF. DNA of the CDR3: TGTGCCAGCAGCTTAGATAGCGGGGGGAGGGGCAATGAGCAGTTCTTC.

In the case of this clonotype: Possible read error: a much larger clone is one base away. The V gene is TRBV29-1, the J gene TRBJ1-1; D gene uncertain. Germline V gene lookup returns CDR1 SQVTM and CDR2 ANQGSEA. The CDR3 has 12 amino acids. The CDR3 protein is CSVEGGDTKAFF. DNA of the CDR3: TGCAGCGTTGAAGGGGGTGACACTAAAGCTTTCTTT.

This clonotype was recorded many times. The genes are TRBV7-2 and TRBJ1-4; perhaps TRBD1 as D (5 bases). Trimming stripped 2 bases from V and 4 bases from J, with 8 bases between. The CDR3 consists of 14 residues. Germline V gene data show CDR1 as SGHTA and CDR2 as FQGNSA. The CDR3 is CASSLQGHNEKLFF. In DNA form, the CDR3 reads TGTGCCAGCAGCTTACAGGGTCATAATGAAAAACTGTTTTTT.

This clonotype was seen at least ten times. The chain carries TRBV7-2 and TRBJ1-1; a weak D match, TRBD1 (6 bases). In germline, CDR1 is SGHTA, CDR2 FQGNSA. This CDR3 has 15 amino acids. V was clipped by 5 bases and J by 5 bases, with 18 bases between them. The CDR3 sequence: CASSGGGSSSTEAFF. CDR3 sequence (DNA): TGTGCCAGCAGCGGGGGGGGCAGTTCTTCTACTGAAGCTTTCTTT.